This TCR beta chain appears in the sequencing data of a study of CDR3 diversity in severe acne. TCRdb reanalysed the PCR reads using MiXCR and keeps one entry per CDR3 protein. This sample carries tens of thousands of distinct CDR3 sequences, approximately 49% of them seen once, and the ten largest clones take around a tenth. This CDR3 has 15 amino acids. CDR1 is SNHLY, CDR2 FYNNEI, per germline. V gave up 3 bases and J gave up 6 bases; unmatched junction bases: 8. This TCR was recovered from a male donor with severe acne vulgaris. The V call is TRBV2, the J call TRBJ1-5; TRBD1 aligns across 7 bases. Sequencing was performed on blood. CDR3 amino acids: CASSDGQGGIQPQHF. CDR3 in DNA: TGTGCCAGCAGTGACGGCCAGGGGGGCATTCAGCCCCAGCATTTT.